This entry lists 21 T cell receptor beta chains sequenced from one sample in a study of cytomegalovirus exposure and HLA in healthy donors. Both 60 Vbeta primers and 13 Jbeta primers went into the PCR. The assay was immunoSEQ multiplex PCR, and TCRdb's table has in-frame clones only and misses some. The listing contains some 200,000 clones. The sample comprised PBMCs. These TCRs come from a woman under 30 in good health and CMV-seropositive.

The chain couples TRBV18 to TRBJ1-1, with a possible D match to TRBD1 (5 bases). The CDR3 runs to 14 residues. The germline V gene has CDR1 KGHSH and CDR2 LQKENI. V lost 0 bases to trimming and J lost 4 bases, with 9 bases between them. The chain's CDR3 is CASSPPGPGTEAFF. The CDR3 bases are TGTGCCAGCTCACCACCGGGGCCAGGCACTGAAGCTTTCTTT.

This chain connects TRBV25-1 to TRBJ2-2, with a possible D match to TRBD2 (5 bases). In germline, CDR1 is MGHDK, CDR2 SYGVNS. The ends were cut back, 8 bases at V and 2 bases at J, with 12 bases in the middle. The CDR3 contains 14 residues. The CDR3 nucleotides are TGTGCCAGCGGGCGGGCCACCAACACCGGGGAGCTGTTTTTT. It codes for CASGRATNTGELFF.

The V gene is TRBV7-9, the J gene TRBJ2-5, with a weak D call TRBD1 (6 bases). Looked up from germline, CDR1 is SEHNR and CDR2 is FQNEAQ (reference sequence). Trimming left V 2 bases short and J 7 bases short, with 14 bases between. CDR3 size: 14 residues. The CDR3 region has the DNA TGTGCCAGCAGCTTATCTCAGGGGCTGGGGACCCAGTACTTC. It is translated as CASSLSQGLGTQYF.

The chain is built from TRBV27 and TRBJ2-7; 11 bases fit TRBD2. J was trimmed by 1 base and V by 6 bases; bases with no gene match: 2. The CDR3 has 14 amino acids. The germline V gene encodes CDR1 MNHEY and CDR2 SMNVEV (reference sequence). The CDR3 DNA is TGTGCCAGCAGCCGACTAGCGGGATCCTACGAGCAGTACTTC. This codes for CASSRLAGSYEQYF.

The CDR3 region has the DNA TGTGCCAGCAGCCCAGGGGGTTCGAACACTGAAGCTTTCTTT. The encoded protein is CASSPGGSNTEAFF. The V call is TRBV7-9, the J call TRBJ1-1, with 7 bases lining up with TRBD1. Looked up from germline, CDR1 is SEHNR and CDR2 is FQNEAQ (reference sequence). With V trimmed by 5 bases and J by 1 base, 4 bases remained unmatched. The CDR3 runs 14 residues.

This sequence joins TRBV2 and TRBJ2-2, with D unresolved. The CDR3 is made up of 15 amino acids. Trimming removed 0 bases from V and 4 bases from J, with 9 bases in between. The germline V gene encodes CDR1 SNHLY and CDR2 FYNNEI. The CDR3 sequence: CASSEAGSATGELFF. In DNA form, the CDR3 reads TGTGCCAGCAGTGAAGCCGGGTCGGCCACCGGGGAGCTGTTTTTT. Full variable domain (missing parts from reference TRBV2 and TRBJ2-2): EPEVTQTPSHQVTQMGQEVILRCVPISNHLYFYWYRQILGQKVEFLVSFYNNEISEKSEIFDDQFSVERPDGSNFTLKIRSTKLEDSAMYFCASSEAGSATGELFFGEGSRLTVL.

The V call is TRBV15, the J call TRBJ2-3; possibly TRBD2 for D (5 bases). V was shortened by 3 bases and J by 9 bases, with 10 bases between the two germline ends. CDR1 LNHNV and CDR2 YYDKDF come from the germline V gene (reference sequence). This CDR3 has 12 amino acids. The CDR3 bases are TGTGCCACCAGCAGGGAACCGGGAACGCAGTATTTT. This gives the protein CATSREPGTQYF.

The chain links TRBV4-3 to TRBJ2-5, with 7 bases lining up with TRBD1. Germline V gene sequence: CDR1 LGHNA, CDR2 YSLEER. This CDR3 is built from 16 residues. The junction had 13 bases not matched to a gene; V was cut back by 4 bases and J by 5 bases. The DNA of the CDR3 is TGCGCCAGCAGCCCCTCCGGGCGAGGGGGCGGGGAGACCCAGTACTTC. Translated, it gives CASSPSGRGGGETQYF.

The V gene is TRBV5-6, the J gene TRBJ1-1; D ambiguous. CDR3 size: 16 residues. CDR1 SGHDT and CDR2 YYEEEE come from the germline V gene. Trimming removed 0 bases at V and 4 bases at J, with 16 bases between. CDR3 protein: CASSLGAGSPGTEAFF. Written as DNA, the CDR3 is TGTGCCAGCAGCTTGGGGGCGGGATCACCTGGCACTGAAGCTTTCTTT.

A remark on this clone: A read error may produce the germline difference seen at one junction end. The DNA of the CDR3 is TGTGCCAGCAGCCCGGAGGTACACTCCTTC. This sequence encodes CASSPEVHSF. The V call is TRBV7-9, the J call TRBJ1-2; no reliable D call. This CDR3 has 10 amino acids. Germline V gives CDR1 SEHNR, CDR2 FQNEAQ (reference sequence).

The J gene is TRBJ2-5, the V gene TRBV11-2; D is uncertain. From germline, CDR1 is SGHAT and CDR2 FQNNGV. CDR3 size: 13 residues. V gave up 2 bases and J gave up 6 bases, with 10 bases separating them. For the CDR3, the DNA is TGTGCCAGCAGCTTACTAGACGAAAAGACCCAGTACTTC. Translated, it gives CASSLLDEKTQYF.

J is TRBJ2-7 and V is TRBV14; possible D gene TRBD2, 6 bases. The germline gives CDR1 SGHDN, CDR2 FVKESK. V was cut by 4 bases and J by 6 bases, with 13 bases left in between. The CDR3 contains 13 residues. The CDR3 protein is CASSPTGVGEQYF. CDR3 bases: TGTGCCAGCAGCCCTACGGGAGTTGGCGAGCAGTACTTC.

The rearrangement links TRBV19 to TRBJ2-7; 10 bases agree with TRBD2. The junction had 16 bases not matched to a gene; V was cut back by 8 bases and J by 9 bases. CDR3 length: 15 amino acids. Germline V gene lookup returns CDR1 LNHDA and CDR2 SQIVND (reference sequence). The CDR3 DNA is TGTGCCAGTGCTACTTCGGCTAGCGGGGGTTTAGTGCAGTACTTC. It encodes CASATSASGGLVQYF.

The chain carries TRBV7-9 and TRBJ1-4; D is perhaps TRBD1 (5 bases). This CDR3 contains 17 residues. V was trimmed by 6 bases and J by 5 bases, leaving 22 bases between them. Germline V lookup: CDR1 SEHNR, CDR2 FQNEAQ (reference sequence). The CDR3 DNA sequence: TGTGCCAGCAGTTCCCACCCTTTACAGGACTACAATGAAAAACTGTTTTTT. Amino acids: CASSSHPLQDYNEKLFF.

V usage is TRBV15 and J usage is TRBJ2-2; no definite D call. The V gene's germline CDR1 is LNHNV and CDR2 YYDKDF (reference sequence). The V end lost 7 bases, the J end lost 4 bases, and 16 bases lay between the germline ends. The CDR3 spans 15 residues. The CDR3 region has the DNA TGTGCCACCACGACCGGGTACACCTCCACCGGGGAGCTGTTTTTT. This gives the protein CATTTGYTSTGELFF.

The genes are TRBV4-3 and TRBJ2-7; D is perhaps TRBD2 (5 bases). The V gene lost 4 bases and the J gene lost 5 bases, with 15 bases spanning the gap. The CDR3 covers 14 residues. CDR1 LGHNA and CDR2 YSLEER come from the germline V gene. CDR3 DNA sequence: TGCGCCAGCAGCCGAAACGGGGTAATGGACGAGCAGTACTTC. It is translated as CASSRNGVMDEQYF.

V and J are TRBV4-3 and TRBJ1-6, with D tentatively TRBD1 (5 bases). V lost 1 base to trimming and J lost 4 bases, with 8 bases between them. This CDR3 is 15 amino acids long. CDR1 and CDR2 from the germline V gene are LGHNA and YSLEER. Here the CDR3 reads CASSQGQRYNSPLHF. The CDR3 coding sequence is TGCGCCAGCAGCCAAGGACAGAGATATAATTCACCCCTCCACTTT.

The V call is TRBV25-1, the J call TRBJ1-4; 7 nucleotides align to TRBD1. The CDR3 runs 14 residues. The junction had 8 bases not matched to a gene; V was cut back by 8 bases and J by 5 bases. Germline V gene data show CDR1 as MGHDK and CDR2 as SYGVNS. The CDR3 spells CASVRTGANEKLFF. CDR3 nucleotides: TGTGCCAGCGTCCGGACAGGCGCAAATGAAAAACTGTTTTTT.

V is TRBV6-1 and J is TRBJ2-1, with D perhaps matching TRBD2 (5 bases). The ends were cut back, 7 bases at V and 9 bases at J, with 10 bases in the middle. Germline V lookup: CDR1 MNHNS, CDR2 SASEGT. CDR3 length equals 11 residues. As DNA, the CDR3 is TGTGCCAGCATCGGGGTTCGTGAGCAGTTCTTC. Encoded protein: CASIGVREQFF.

The rearrangement uses TRBV6-1 and TRBJ2-1; 8 bases fit TRBD1. V was pared by 6 bases and J by 7 bases, with 11 bases of the junction left unmatched. This CDR3 is built from 15 residues. The germline CDR1 and CDR2 sequences are MNHNS and SASEGT. This CDR3 is CASSMGQVSWNEQFF. CDR3 coding DNA: TGTGCCAGCAGCATGGGACAGGTCAGTTGGAATGAGCAGTTCTTC.

The V gene is TRBV11-3, the J gene TRBJ1-1, with 7 bases fitting TRBD1. The V gene end was trimmed by 3 bases and the J gene end by 3 bases; junction bases not matched to a gene: 4. Germline V gives CDR1 SGHNT, CDR2 YENEEA. This CDR3 is built from 14 residues. In nucleotides, the CDR3 is TGTGCCAGCAGCTTCAGGGGGAAAGACACTGAAGCTTTCTTT. Residues: CASSFRGKDTEAFF.